What follows is one T cell receptor beta chain and its context. This sample is drawn from a study of T cell responses to AZD1222 COVID-19 vaccine. The CDR3 extends over 14 amino acids. V shed 2 bases and J shed 2 bases, with 7 bases lying between them. CDR1 SGHVS and CDR2 FQNEAQ come from the germline V gene. Produced via immunoSEQ multiplex PCR; TCRdb's table is partial and in-frame only. The data contain around 160,000 clones, 91% of them singletons. This clonotype originated in an adult in good health. The rearrangement links TRBV7-8 to TRBJ2-1; no definite D call. Sequenced material: peripheral blood, taken on day 0 of AZD1222 vaccination. CDR3 protein: CASSLYGAYNEQFF. CDR3 nucleotides: TGTGCCAGCAGCTTATATGGAGCCTACAATGAGCAGTTCTTC.